The 10 T cell receptor beta chains below come from one sample, sequenced in a study of CD8 T cells in Susac syndrome. RNA totalling about 0.45 to 1 ug underwent reverse transcription with random hexamers. TCRdb fed the immunoSEQ multiplex PCR reads into MiXCR, producing one record per CDR3 protein. Of 300,000 or so distinct CDR3 sequences listed, 92% were seen once; the top ten hold 0.065%. The specimen sequenced was CD4+ T cells from PBMCs. Receptors originate from a human donor with multiple sclerosis.

This chain uses TRBV30 with TRBJ1-2; D may be TRBD1 (5 bases). Per the germline V gene, CDR1 is GTSNPN and CDR2 is SVGIG (reference sequence). This CDR3 has 14 residues. Trimming shortened V by 0 bases and J by 2 bases, and 10 bases separated the two germline ends. CDR3 region: CAWSVIPGNYGYTF. CDR3 nucleotides: TGTGCCTGGAGTGTAATCCCAGGGAACTATGGCTACACCTTC.

V gene TRBV7-3 combines with J gene TRBJ2-3; 11 nucleotides match TRBD1. Germline trimming cut 4 bases from V and 6 bases from J; bases unmatched to any gene: 6. The germline V gene has CDR1 SGHTA and CDR2 FQGTGA. The CDR3 runs 15 residues. CDR3 in amino acids: CASSSSGQGGDTQYF. CDR3 DNA: TGTGCCAGCAGCTCGTCGGGACAGGGGGGGGATACGCAGTATTTT.

The chain recombines TRBV5-4 with TRBJ2-1, with 7 bases fitting TRBD1. The ends lost 3 bases at V and 7 bases at J; junction bases unmatched: 13. CDR1 and CDR2 (germline): SGHNT, YYREEE (reference sequence). This CDR3 is built from 16 residues. The CDR3 region has the DNA TGTGCCAGCAGCTCAAATCAGGGGGTCAGGGGGAATGAGCAGTTCTTC. It yields the protein CASSSNQGVRGNEQFF.

This chain links TRBV29-1 with TRBJ2-3; the match to TRBD2 covers 8 bases. The trim removed 6 bases at V and 6 bases at J, leaving 23 bases unmatched. The CDR3 has 18 amino acids. Germline values: CDR1 SQVTM, CDR2 ANQGSEA. The CDR3 region has the DNA TGCAGCGTGGCCGGTAATTTAGCGGGGCCTTCCCGGAGGGATACGCAGTATTTT. It codes for CSVAGNLAGPSRRDTQYF.

The chain has TRBV7-9 and TRBJ2-2; tentative D call: TRBD2 (5 bases). Trimming took 8 bases from V and 3 from J, leaving 13 bases between them. The CDR3 sequence is 14 residues long. Germline-derived CDR1 and CDR2 are SEHNR and FQNEAQ (reference sequence). CDR3 in DNA: TGTGCCAGCGGCGGGCCGGGTCACACCGGGGAGCTGTTTTTT. Its protein product is CASGGPGHTGELFF.

The chain links TRBV4-1 to TRBJ2-2, with TRBD2 matching 9 bases. This CDR3 is built from 16 residues. Looked up from germline, CDR1 is MGHRA and CDR2 is YSYEKL. With V trimmed by 6 bases and J by 0 bases, 5 bases remained unmatched. CDR3 sequence reads: CASRRTSASNTGELFF. CDR3 bases: TGCGCCAGCAGACGGACTAGCGCGTCGAACACCGGGGAGCTGTTTTTT.

This chain connects TRBV7-8 to TRBJ1-5; the D is unclear. CDR3 size: 14 residues. The V gene lost 5 bases and the J gene lost 3 bases, with 11 bases spanning the gap. The germline gives CDR1 SGHVS, CDR2 FQNEAQ. CDR3: CASSRTGPNQPQHF. The CDR3 DNA follows: TGTGCCAGCAGCCGAACCGGGCCCAATCAGCCCCAGCATTTT.

V usage is TRBV6-5 and J usage is TRBJ1-2; maybe TRBD1 (6 bases). This CDR3 spans 13 amino acids. CDR1 is MNHEY and CDR2 is SVGAGI in the germline V gene. The V and J ends lost 6 bases and 4 bases respectively, with 12 bases between them. CDR3 nucleotides: TGTGCCAGCAGGGGACAAAGCACCTATGGCTACACCTTC. Amino acid sequence: CASRGQSTYGYTF.

CDR3 amino acids: CASSQGGQGWDTEAFF. Written as DNA, the CDR3 is TGCGCCAGCAGCCAGGGGGGGCAGGGATGGGACACTGAAGCTTTCTTT. The chain carries TRBV5-1 and TRBJ1-1; 7 bases align to TRBD1. Trimming took 4 bases from V and 3 from J; bases not matched to a gene: 12. CDR3 size: 16 residues. Germline V gene sequence: CDR1 SGHRS, CDR2 YFSETQ.

This clonotype has just one count. The V call is TRBV6-5, the J call TRBJ2-3; D gene ambiguous. Looked up from germline, CDR1 is MNHEY and CDR2 is SVGAGI. CDR3 size: 13 residues. V was cut by 6 bases and J by 0 bases, with 7 bases left in between. The CDR3, as DNA: TGTGCCAGCAGATTAGATAGCACAGATACGCAGTATTTT. It is translated as CASRLDSTDTQYF.